A selection of T cell receptor beta chains follows, all from one sample in a study of blood T cell repertoires in COVID-19. Assay used: immunoSEQ multiplex PCR; TCRdb lists only in-frame clones, some missing. The profile covers around 300,000 clones, with 87% appearing a single time and 1% taken by the ten largest. The sequenced sample consisted of peripheral blood. The receptor set was obtained from a middle-aged man with active or convalescent COVID-19. The CDR3 runs from the conserved cysteine through the conserved F or W. A D gene is named only where the DNA matches it firmly. Size is stated for part of the rows, as once, few or many counts, or as a class when the clone is expanded.

>17|TRBV19|.|TRBJ2-1|.
TGTGCCAGTAAAAACCCAGGGGATCCCAGCTCCTACAATGAGCAGTTCTTC
CASKNPGDPSSYNEQFF
>13|TRBV28|.|TRBJ1-2|.
TGTGCCAGCAGTTTTTCAGGGGAAGATGGCTACACCTTC
CASSFSGEDGYTF
>18|TRBV7-6|TRBD2|TRBJ2-5|.
TGTGCCAGCAGCTTAGATAGGCGGGAGGGATTTTTCGTGAAGACCCAGTACTTC
CASSLDRREGFFVKTQYF
>17|TRBV5-1|TRBD1|TRBJ1-3|.
TGCGCCAGCAGCCCTGGACAGGGGGACTTTACTGGAAACACCATATATTTT
CASSPGQGDFTGNTIYF
>15|TRBV18|TRBD1|TRBJ1-2|.
TGTGCCAGCTCAGGAAGACAGGGGGCGATTGATGGCTACACCTTC
CASSGRQGAIDGYTF
>15|TRBV6-6|.|TRBJ1-2|.
TGTGCCAGCAGCCGGGGGTGGGAGGGAACTAATGGCTACACCTTC
CASSRGWEGTNGYTF
>13|TRBV24-1|TRBD1|TRBJ1-2|.
TGTGCCACCAGTGAAGGGACAGAAAGGATCTACACCTTC
CATSEGTERIYTF
>15|TRBV18|TRBD1|TRBJ2-7|.
TGTGCCAGCTCCCCATCACAGGGGGCTGACTACGAGCAGTACTTC
CASSPSQGADYEQYF
>16|TRBV2|.|TRBJ2-3|.
TGTGCCAGCAAAATGAGGGGGTCAGGTTTCACAGATACGCAGTATTTT
CASKMRGSGFTDTQYF
>11|TRBV7-9|.|TRBJ1-1|.
TGTGCCAGCAGCTTAGTGCAGGTAGCTTTCTTT
CASSLVQVAFF
>14|TRBV2|TRBD1|TRBJ1-5|.
TGTGCCAGCAGTGGTGCAGGGGGTGACGGGGCCCAGCATTTT
CASSGAGGDGAQHF
>14|TRBV9|.|TRBJ2-1|.
TGTGCCAGCAGCGCAAGGCCCGGAGGCGGTGAGCAGTTCTTC
CASSARPGGGEQFF
>18|TRBV4-3|TRBD1|TRBJ2-7|few
TGCGCCAGCAGGACCGGGACAGGGGGCCTAGCGGGAGACTACGAGCAGTACTTC
CASRTGTGGLAGDYEQYF
>14|TRBV19|.|TRBJ1-1|.
TGTGCCAGTAGTATCGTGAGGGAGAACACTGAAGCTTTCTTT
CASSIVRENTEAFF
>13|TRBV7-3|TRBD1|TRBJ2-5|.
TGTGCCAGCAGCCCCACAGGGGGGGAGACCCAGTACTTC
CASSPTGGETQYF
>16|TRBV5-4|TRBD2|TRBJ2-5|.
TGTGCCAGCACCCGGGGGACTAGCGGGGGACGGGAGACCCAGTACTTC
CASTRGTSGGRETQYF
>15|TRBV5-6|.|TRBJ1-2|.
TGTGCCAGCAGCTTGGTTTCAGGCCTTAACTATGGCTACACCTTC
CASSLVSGLNYGYTF
>16|TRBV6-2/TRBV6-3|.|TRBJ2-7|.
TGTGCCAGCAGCACTCAGGGGCGCTTCGAATCCTACGAGCAGTACTTC
CASSTQGRFESYEQYF
>13|TRBV14|.|TRBJ1-2|once
TGTGCCAGCAGCCTCGACAGGAACTATGGCTACACCTTC
CASSLDRNYGYTF
>14|TRBV7-9|.|TRBJ2-3|.
TGTGCCAGCAGCTTTATACAGAGCACAGATACGCAGTATTTT
CASSFIQSTDTQYF